The 22 T cell receptor beta chains below all came from one sample that was sequenced in a study of cytotoxic CD8 clonotypes in ibrutinib-treated CLL. The assay was immunoSEQ multiplex PCR, and TCRdb's table has in-frame clones only and misses some. The sample holds some 150,000 clones, about 79% seen once. The sequenced sample was PBMCs, obtained after 12 months of ibrutinib treatment. The receptors were gathered from a human donor with chronic lymphocytic leukemia.

The V gene is TRBV2, the J gene TRBJ1-1; no reliable D call. The germline V gene encodes CDR1 SNHLY and CDR2 FYNNEI. The CDR3 is 13 residues long. V lost 2 bases to trimming and J lost 6 bases, with 10 bases between them. The CDR3 sequence: CASSENYIAEAFF. The CDR3 DNA reads as TGTGCCAGCAGTGAAAATTATATAGCTGAAGCTTTCTTT.

The chain uses TRBV20-1 and TRBJ2-7; D is uncertain. Germline V gives CDR1 DFQATT, CDR2 SNEGSKA (reference sequence). This CDR3 comprises 11 residues. V lost 3 bases to trimming and J lost 2 bases, with 5 bases between them. The CDR3: CSASGAYEQYF. CDR3 DNA: TGCAGTGCTAGCGGAGCCTACGAGCAGTACTTC.

This clone appeared once. The J gene is TRBJ2-1, the V gene TRBV27, with a weak D call TRBD2 (7 bases). CDR1 and CDR2 (germline): MNHEY, SMNVEV (reference sequence). This CDR3 contains 22 residues. V was pared by 3 bases and J by 0 bases, with 30 bases between. Written as DNA, the CDR3 is TGTGCCAGCAGTTTCCCCCCTAGGGCGGGAGCTGGGGGCGGGAGCTCCTACAATGAGCAGTTCTTC. It yields the protein CASSFPPRAGAGGGSSYNEQFF.

This clone was recorded a few times. The chain's CDR3 is CASSSGTGLVLGELFF. The CDR3 DNA reads as TGTGCCAGCAGCTCCGGGACAGGGCTTGTTTTGGGTGAGCTGTTTTTT. The V gene is TRBV5-6, the J gene TRBJ2-2, with TRBD1 identical over 9 bases. Germline V gives CDR1 SGHDT, CDR2 YYEEEE. The CDR3 totals 16 residues. With V trimmed by 3 bases and J by 11 bases, 14 bases remained unmatched. The full variable domain, in which reference TRBV5-6 and TRBJ2-2 provide the parts outside the CDR3, is DAGVTQSPTHLIKTRGQQVTLRCSPKSGHDTVSWYQQALGQGPQFIFQYYEEEERQRGNFPDRFSGHQFPNYSSELNVNALLLGDSALYLCASSSGTGLVLGELFFGEGSRLTVL.

The J gene is TRBJ1-1, the V gene TRBV5-1; D possibly corresponds to TRBD1 (5 bases). Trimming left V 6 bases short and J 5 bases short, with 17 bases between. Germline CDR1 and CDR2: SGHRS and YFSETQ. This CDR3 contains 14 residues. CDR3 DNA sequence: TGCGCCAGCAACCTGCGGGGCCCGGGGACTGAAGCTTTCTTT. Its protein is CASNLRGPGTEAFF.

The chain joins TRBV30 to TRBJ2-1; 13 nucleotides agree with TRBD2. This CDR3 is 14 amino acids long. V shed 2 bases and J 8 bases; nucleotides not matched to a gene: 3. Per germline, CDR1 GTSNPN and CDR2 SVGIG (reference sequence). The DNA of the CDR3 is TGTGCCTGGAGTCCGACTAGCGGGAGGCATGAGCAGTTCTTC. Protein: CAWSPTSGRHEQFF. Based on the CDR3 plus reference TRBV30 and TRBJ2-1, the full variable domain is SQTIHQWPATLVQPVGSPLSLECTVEGTSNPNLYWYRQAAGRGLQLLFYSVGIGQISSEVPQNLSASRPQDRQFILSSKKLLLSDSGFYLCAWSPTSGRHEQFFGPGTRLTVL.

The chain combines TRBV4-3 with TRBJ2-3, with D maybe TRBD2 (6 bases). V lost 0 bases, J lost 9 bases, and 19 bases lay in between. This CDR3 has 16 amino acids. CDR1 and CDR2 (germline): LGHNA, YSLEER. Written as DNA, the CDR3 is TGCGCCAGCAGCCAAGAAATCGGTATCGGGAGCGGCACGCAGTATTTT. It codes for CASSQEIGIGSGTQYF.

The V call is TRBV4-2, the J call TRBJ1-1; D unclear. CDR3 length equals 14 residues. Trimming took off 1 base at V and 6 bases at J, with 12 bases between the two ends. CDR1 and CDR2 (germline): LGHNA, YNFKEQ. The CDR3 sequence: CASSQVISTAEAFF. As DNA, the CDR3 is TGTGCCAGCAGCCAAGTTATTTCGACGGCTGAAGCTTTCTTT.

V usage is TRBV5-1 and J usage is TRBJ2-6; maybe TRBD1 (6 bases). The V end lost 5 bases, the J end lost 1 base, and 7 bases lay between the germline ends. The germline CDR1 and CDR2 sequences are SGHRS and YFSETQ. The CDR3 spans 14 residues. This chain's CDR3 is CASSGQSGANVLTF. Written as DNA, the CDR3 is TGCGCCAGCAGTGGACAGTCTGGGGCCAACGTCCTGACTTTC.

This sequence joins TRBV7-3 and TRBJ2-1; TRBD2 matches at 10 bases. The CDR3 loop spans 15 amino acids. Trimming took 3 bases from V and 7 from J; bases not matched to a gene: 6. Germline V lookup: CDR1 SGHTA, CDR2 FQGTGA. The CDR3 DNA follows: TGTGCCAGCAGCTTCCTAGCGGGAGTATCGAATGAGCAGTTCTTC. Translation gives CASSFLAGVSNEQFF.

This chain uses TRBV4-3 with TRBJ2-2; the match to TRBD1 covers 8 bases. Per the germline V gene, CDR1 is LGHNA and CDR2 is YSLEER. Germline trimming cut 0 bases from V and 6 bases from J; bases unmatched to any gene: 12. The CDR3 spans 18 residues. For the CDR3, the DNA is TGCGCCAGCAGCCAAGATCAGGTGGACAGGGTTCATCCCGGGGAGCTGTTTTTT. Amino acid sequence: CASSQDQVDRVHPGELFF.

V is TRBV4-2 and J is TRBJ1-2, with D uncertain. V dropped 2 bases and J dropped 1 base, with 20 bases sitting between them. Germline V CDR1 and CDR2: LGHNA, YNFKEQ. The CDR3 is 18 amino acids. The CDR3 spells CASSQKGPLGPFNYGYTF. As DNA, the CDR3 is TGTGCCAGCAGCCAAAAGGGCCCCCTCGGTCCTTTTAACTATGGCTACACCTTC.

This clone was recorded a few times. The chain recombines TRBV6-6 with TRBJ2-3; the match to TRBD2 covers 8 bases. Per the germline V gene, CDR1 is MNHNY and CDR2 is SVGAGI (reference sequence). The CDR3 consists of 14 residues. V shed 6 bases and J 3 bases; nucleotides not matched to a gene: 5. The CDR3 nucleotides read TGTGCCAGCAGCGGACTAGCCTGGACAGATACGCAGTATTTT. It translates to CASSGLAWTDTQYF.

The V call is TRBV2, the J call TRBJ1-1; a weak D match, TRBD1 (5 bases). This CDR3 is built from 11 residues. The V gene's germline CDR1 is SNHLY and CDR2 FYNNEI. CDR3 amino acids: CKQGLNTEAFF. The CDR3 DNA reads TGTAAGCAGGGCTTGAACACTGAAGCTTTCTTT.

The chain couples TRBV30 to TRBJ1-1; D remains unclear. The CDR3 consists of 12 residues. With 4 bases removed from V and 7 bases from J, the gap between germline ends came to 13 bases. Germline V gene data show CDR1 as GTSNPN and CDR2 as SVGIG (reference sequence). The CDR3 DNA reads as TGTGCCTGGATCAAGGGTTTTGGTGAAGCTTTCTTT. This gives the protein CAWIKGFGEAFF.

CDR3 region: CASSSTAGQFRSGYTF. The CDR3 region has the DNA TGTGCCAGCAGCTCGACCGCTGGACAGTTTAGAAGTGGCTACACCTTC. This sequence joins TRBV7-9 and TRBJ1-2, with a weak D call TRBD1 (6 bases). The germline V gene encodes CDR1 SEHNR and CDR2 FQNEAQ (reference sequence). The CDR3 is 16 amino acids. V shed 4 bases and J shed 7 bases, with 22 bases lying between them.

The V and J genes are TRBV27 and TRBJ2-3; 12 bases match TRBD2. The CDR3 spans 16 residues. J was trimmed by 3 bases and V by 5 bases; bases with no gene match: 6. Germline values: CDR1 MNHEY, CDR2 SMNVEV (reference sequence). CDR3 sequence: CASSPRTSGKTDTQYF. CDR3 bases: TGTGCCAGCAGTCCCCGGACTAGCGGGAAGACAGATACGCAGTATTTT.

The J gene is TRBJ2-7, the V gene TRBV4-3; the D is unclear. Germline values: CDR1 LGHNA, CDR2 YSLEER. The CDR3 is 15 amino acids. V lost 0 bases and J 0 bases, leaving 9 bases between the germline ends. Here the CDR3 reads CASSQDLTDSYEQYF. The DNA of the CDR3 is TGCGCCAGCAGCCAAGATCTAACGGACTCCTACGAGCAGTACTTC.

The chain employs TRBV19 and TRBJ2-4; TRBD2 might be the D (5 bases). The CDR3 sequence is 15 residues long. Trimming cost V 0 bases and J 6 bases, with 12 bases left between them. Germline lookup yields CDR1 LNHDA and CDR2 SQIVND (reference sequence). The CDR3 loop reads CASSIEAGLRNIQYF. CDR3 sequence (DNA): TGTGCCAGTAGTATAGAGGCAGGACTGAGAAACATTCAGTACTTC.

This clone was counted between two and nine times. The rearrangement joins TRBV19 to TRBJ2-1; D ambiguous. Per germline, CDR1 LNHDA and CDR2 SQIVND (reference sequence). CDR3 length: 18 residues. Trimming pared 3 bases from V and 3 bases from J, leaving 21 bases between. DNA of the CDR3: TGTGCCAGTAGTATCTGGGTTCCCCGGCGCTTGAGCTACAATGAGCAGTTCTTC. Protein product: CASSIWVPRRLSYNEQFF.

The table lists this clone with a few counts. The chain has TRBV29-1 and TRBJ1-1, with D perhaps TRBD1 (5 bases). The V and J ends lost 5 bases and 7 bases respectively, with 14 bases between them. The germline V gene has CDR1 SQVTM and CDR2 ANQGSEA. The CDR3 is 12 residues long. CDR3 DNA sequence: TGCAGCGTTTGGGGGAGACTTAATGAAGCTTTCTTT. This translates into CSVWGRLNEAFF.

This clone was picked up one time. The V gene is TRBV9, the J gene TRBJ2-1; TRBD2 matches 13 bases. The CDR3 runs 18 residues. Germline trimming cut 0 bases from V and 0 bases from J; bases unmatched to any gene: 3. Germline CDR1 and CDR2: SGDLS and YYNGEE. The CDR3 DNA follows: TGTGCCAGCAGCGTAGCTGGGACTAGCGGGGCCTCCTACAATGAGCAGTTCTTC. Protein product: CASSVAGTSGASYNEQFF.